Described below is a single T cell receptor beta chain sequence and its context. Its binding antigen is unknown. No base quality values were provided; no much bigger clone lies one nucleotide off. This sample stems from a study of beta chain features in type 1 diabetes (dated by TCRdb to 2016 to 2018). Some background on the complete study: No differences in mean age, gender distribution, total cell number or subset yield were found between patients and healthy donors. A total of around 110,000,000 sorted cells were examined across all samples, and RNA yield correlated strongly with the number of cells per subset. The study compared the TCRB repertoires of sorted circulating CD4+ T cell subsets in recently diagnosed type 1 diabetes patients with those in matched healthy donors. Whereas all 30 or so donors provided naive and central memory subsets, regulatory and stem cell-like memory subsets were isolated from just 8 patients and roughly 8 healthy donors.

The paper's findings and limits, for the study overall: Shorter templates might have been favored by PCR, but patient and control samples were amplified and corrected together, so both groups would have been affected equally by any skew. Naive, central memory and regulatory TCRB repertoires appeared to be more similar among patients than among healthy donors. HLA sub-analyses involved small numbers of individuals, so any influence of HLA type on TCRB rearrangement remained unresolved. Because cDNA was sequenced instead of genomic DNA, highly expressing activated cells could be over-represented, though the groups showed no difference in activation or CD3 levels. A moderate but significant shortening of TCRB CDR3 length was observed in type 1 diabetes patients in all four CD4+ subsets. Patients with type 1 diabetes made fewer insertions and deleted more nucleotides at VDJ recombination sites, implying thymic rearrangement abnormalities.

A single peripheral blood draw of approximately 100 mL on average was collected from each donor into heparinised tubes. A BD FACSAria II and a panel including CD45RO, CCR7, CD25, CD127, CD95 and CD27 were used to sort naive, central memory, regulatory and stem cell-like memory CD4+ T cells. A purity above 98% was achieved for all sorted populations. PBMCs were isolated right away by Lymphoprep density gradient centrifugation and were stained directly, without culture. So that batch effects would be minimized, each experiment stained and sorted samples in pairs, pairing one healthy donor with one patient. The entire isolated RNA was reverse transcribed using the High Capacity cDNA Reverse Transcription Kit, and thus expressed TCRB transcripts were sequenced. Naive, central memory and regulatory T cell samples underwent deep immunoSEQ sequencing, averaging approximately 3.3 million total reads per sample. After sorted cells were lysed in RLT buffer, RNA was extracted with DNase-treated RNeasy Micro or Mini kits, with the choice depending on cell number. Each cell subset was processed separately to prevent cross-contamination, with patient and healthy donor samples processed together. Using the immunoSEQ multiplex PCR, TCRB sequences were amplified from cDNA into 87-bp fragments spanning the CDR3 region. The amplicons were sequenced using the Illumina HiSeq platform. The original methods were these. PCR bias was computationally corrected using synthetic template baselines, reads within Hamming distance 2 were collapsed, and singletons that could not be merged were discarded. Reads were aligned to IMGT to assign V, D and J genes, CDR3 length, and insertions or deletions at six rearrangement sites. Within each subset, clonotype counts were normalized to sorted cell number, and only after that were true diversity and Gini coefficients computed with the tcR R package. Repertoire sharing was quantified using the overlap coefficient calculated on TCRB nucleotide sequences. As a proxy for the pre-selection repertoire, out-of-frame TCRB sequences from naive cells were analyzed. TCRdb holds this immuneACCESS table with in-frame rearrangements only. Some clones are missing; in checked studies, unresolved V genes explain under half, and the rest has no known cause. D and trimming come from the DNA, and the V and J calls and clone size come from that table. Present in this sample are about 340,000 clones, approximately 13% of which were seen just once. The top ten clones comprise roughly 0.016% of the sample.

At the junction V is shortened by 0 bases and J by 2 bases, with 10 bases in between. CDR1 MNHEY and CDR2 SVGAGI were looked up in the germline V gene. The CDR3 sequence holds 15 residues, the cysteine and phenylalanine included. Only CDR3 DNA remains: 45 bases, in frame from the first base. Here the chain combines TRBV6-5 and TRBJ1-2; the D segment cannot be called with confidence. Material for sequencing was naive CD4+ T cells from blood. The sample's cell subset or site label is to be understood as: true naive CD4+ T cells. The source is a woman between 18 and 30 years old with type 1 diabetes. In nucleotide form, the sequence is TGTGCCAGCAGTTACTCCTTCCAGGTCAACTATGGCTACACCTTC. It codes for CASSYSFQVNYGYTF.